The 23 T cell receptor beta chains reported below all come from one sample, sequenced in a study of blood T cell repertoires in COVID-19. TCRdb's copy holds only in-frame clones and misses some; the assay was immunoSEQ multiplex PCR. The data show 45,000 to 65,000 clones, roughly 90% seen once. Input material: peripheral blood. The source is a human donor in a cohort sampled during active COVID-19.

The chain carries TRBV3-1 (or the pseudogene TRBV3-2) and TRBJ1-4; tentative D call: TRBD1 (5 bases). The germline gives CDR1 LGHDT, CDR2 YNNKEL (reference sequence). Trimming took 2 bases from V and 1 from J, leaving 8 bases between them. The CDR3 has 15 amino acids. For the CDR3, the DNA is TGTGCCAGCAGCCAACGGGGGGTAACTAATGAAAAACTGTTTTTT. It codes for CASSQRGVTNEKLFF.

The rearrangement uses TRBV2 and TRBJ1-2; TRBD1 might be the D (5 bases). Germline CDR1 SNHLY, CDR2 FYNNEI. The ends were cut back, 10 bases at V and 4 bases at J, with 16 bases in the middle. This CDR3 contains 13 residues. The CDR3 loop reads CATTNPGLYGYTF. The CDR3 nucleotides read TGTGCCACCACCAATCCGGGACTCTATGGCTACACCTTC.

This clone was seen just once. The gene calls are TRBV7-9 and TRBJ2-2; TRBD2 agrees at 8 bases. In germline, CDR1 is SEHNR, CDR2 FQNEAQ (reference sequence). The CDR3 length is 15 residues. J lost 6 bases, V lost 2 bases, and 5 bases had no gene match. CDR3 DNA sequence: TGTGCCAGCAGCTTATCGGGGGGGATCCCCGGGGAGCTGTTTTTT. This codes for CASSLSGGIPGELFF. The variable domain in full, completed from reference TRBV7-9 and TRBJ2-2, reads DTGVSQNPRHKITKRGQNVTFRCDPISEHNRLYWYRQTLGQGPEFLTYFQNEAQLEKSRLLSDRFSAERPKGSFSTLEIQRTEQGDSAMYLCASSLSGGIPGELFFGEGSRLTVL.

The V and J genes are TRBV6-5 and TRBJ2-1, with TRBD2 identical over 11 bases. V shed 8 bases, J shed 5 bases, and the junction held 8 bases outside the gene matches. Germline V gene sequence: CDR1 MNHEY, CDR2 SVGAGI. The CDR3 totals 15 residues. In nucleotides, the CDR3 is TGTGCCAGCTCGATGGGGACTAGCGGTCACAATGAGCAGTTCTTC. Amino acids: CASSMGTSGHNEQFF.

This clone was observed a few times. J is TRBJ1-6 and V is TRBV10-3; the D gene is possibly TRBD1 (6 bases). The germline gives CDR1 ENHRY, CDR2 SYGVKD. The CDR3 totals 16 residues. Trimming pared 4 bases from V and 0 bases from J, leaving 10 bases between. The CDR3: CAISAADSSYNSPLHF. CDR3 in DNA: TGTGCCATCAGTGCCGCGGACAGCTCCTATAATTCACCCCTCCACTTT.

The chain joins TRBV30 to TRBJ1-2, with D unclear. The CDR3 consists of 14 residues. Deletions cut 2 bases from V and 12 bases from J, with 22 bases between. Germline CDR1 reads GTSNPN; CDR2 reads SVGIG (reference sequence). The CDR3 DNA is TGTGCCTGGAGTCCCGATGTCCGGTCCCCTTCCAACACCTTC. Translated, it gives CAWSPDVRSPSNTF.

The chain combines TRBV7-9 with TRBJ2-1; D is unresolved. Deletions cut 7 bases from V and 9 bases from J, with 19 bases between. Per germline, CDR1 SEHNR and CDR2 FQNEAQ (reference sequence). The CDR3 has 14 amino acids. CDR3 region: CASTSLSLYREQFF. As DNA, the CDR3 is TGTGCCAGCACATCCCTGAGCCTATACCGTGAGCAGTTCTTC. The variable domain in full, with the rest retrieved from reference TRBV7-9 and TRBJ2-1, is DTGVSQNPRHKITKRGQNVTFRCDPISEHNRLYWYRQTLGQGPEFLTYFQNEAQLEKSRLLSDRFSAERPKGSFSTLEIQRTEQGDSAMYLCASTSLSLYREQFFGPGTRLTVL.

V is TRBV20-1 and J is TRBJ2-7; D is ambiguous. This CDR3 has 11 amino acids. The V end was cut by 2 bases, the J end by 5 bases, with 7 bases between. Germline CDR1 and CDR2: DFQATT and SNEGSKA (reference sequence). CDR3 region: CSARQDNEQYF. The CDR3 nucleotides read TGCAGTGCTAGACAGGATAACGAGCAGTACTTC.

This chain links TRBV7-2 with TRBJ2-1; TRBD2 aligns across 12 bases. Germline trimming cut 4 bases from V and 4 bases from J; bases unmatched to any gene: 2. The CDR3 has 15 amino acids. The germline V gene encodes CDR1 SGHTA and CDR2 FQGNSA. CDR3 sequence reads: CASSSLAGGYNEQFF. CDR3 bases: TGTGCCAGCAGCTCACTAGCGGGGGGATACAATGAGCAGTTCTTC.

The rearrangement joins TRBV19 to TRBJ1-2; D might be TRBD1 (6 bases). Trimming cost V 4 bases and J 2 bases, with 8 bases left between them. This CDR3 is 13 amino acids long. Germline V gene data show CDR1 as LNHDA and CDR2 as SQIVND (reference sequence). The CDR3 region has the DNA TGTGCCAGTAGTAAACAGGGAAACTATGGCTACACCTTC. Translating gives CASSKQGNYGYTF.

The rearrangement links TRBV25-1 to TRBJ2-1; 11 nucleotides line up with TRBD1. CDR3 size: 16 residues. After removal of 7 bases from V and 2 bases from J, the junction contained 7 bases not matched to a gene. Germline V gene sequence: CDR1 MGHDK, CDR2 SYGVNS. CDR3: CASTPLGQGAYNEQFF. As DNA, the CDR3 is TGTGCCAGCACTCCCCTGGGACAGGGGGCCTACAATGAGCAGTTCTTC.

The chain combines TRBV5-1 with TRBJ1-1; TRBD1 aligns across 8 bases. Germline V gives CDR1 SGHRS, CDR2 YFSETQ. J gave up 4 bases and V 5 bases, and 10 bases lay outside the gene matches. The CDR3 consists of 15 residues. The chain's CDR3 is CASRKQGESRTEAFF. Here the CDR3 DNA reads TGCGCCAGCAGAAAACAGGGGGAGTCTCGCACTGAAGCTTTCTTT.

The chain has TRBV5-6 and TRBJ2-5, with a tentative D call TRBD2 (6 bases). V lost 4 bases and J lost 5, with 15 bases in between. This CDR3 has 14 amino acids. Looked up from germline, CDR1 is SGHDT and CDR2 is YYEEEE. CDR3 region: CASSSRGLLETQYF. CDR3 sequence (DNA): TGTGCCAGCAGCAGCCGGGGGTTGTTGGAGACCCAGTACTTC. The full variable domain, with the rest looked up from reference TRBV5-6 and TRBJ2-5, is DAGVTQSPTHLIKTRGQQVTLRCSPKSGHDTVSWYQQALGQGPQFIFQYYEEEERQRGNFPDRFSGHQFPNYSSELNVNALLLGDSALYLCASSSRGLLETQYFGPGTRLLVL.

The V call is TRBV19, the J call TRBJ2-3; 11 nucleotides line up with TRBD2. The CDR3 has 18 residues. Germline CDR1 is LNHDA and CDR2 is SQIVND (reference sequence). The V gene end was trimmed by 5 bases and the J gene end by 4 bases; junction bases not matched to a gene: 14. Written as DNA, the CDR3 is TGTGCCAGTAGTTACTCTAGCGGGGGGCGAGGCCTCCCAGATACGCAGTATTTT. Its protein is CASSYSSGGRGLPDTQYF.

The V call is TRBV3-1 (or the pseudogene TRBV3-2), the J call TRBJ2-2; TRBD2 matches at 8 bases. V trimming: 4 bases; J trimming: 4 bases; junction bases outside the gene matches: 5. CDR3 length: 15 amino acids. Germline V gene lookup returns CDR1 LGHDT and CDR2 YNNKEL (reference sequence). CDR3 in DNA: TGTGCCAGCAGCCCCCGGACTAGCAGCACCGGGGAGCTGTTTTTT. Its translation is CASSPRTSSTGELFF.

The CDR3 sequence is CASSSAGNSWETQYF. The CDR3 DNA reads as TGTGCCAGCAGTTCGGCAGGGAACAGTTGGGAGACCCAGTACTTC. V is TRBV25-1 and J is TRBJ2-5; D may be TRBD1 (5 bases). The V end was cut by 5 bases, the J end by 5 bases, with 18 bases between. The CDR3 is made up of 15 amino acids. In germline, CDR1 is MGHDK, CDR2 SYGVNS. Combining the CDR3 with reference TRBV25-1 and TRBJ2-5 gives the whole variable domain EADIYQTPRYLVIGTGKKITLECSQTMGHDKMYWYQQDPGMELHLIHYSYGVNSTEKGDLSSESTVSRIRTEHFPLTLESARPSHTSQYLCASSSAGNSWETQYFGPGTRLLVL.

The rearrangement links TRBV24-1 to TRBJ1-3; unclear D gene. Trimming removed 6 bases at V and 4 bases at J, with 6 bases between. The CDR3 loop spans 12 amino acids. Looked up from germline, CDR1 is KGHDR and CDR2 is SFDVKD. CDR3 loop: CATSSRGNTIYF. Here the CDR3 DNA reads TGTGCCACCAGTAGCCGAGGAAACACCATATATTTT.

The chain joins TRBV4-2 to TRBJ2-7; TRBD2 is a possible D gene (5 bases). Trimming left V 0 bases short and J 7 bases short, with 13 bases between. The CDR3 has 14 amino acids. Per germline, CDR1 LGHNA and CDR2 YNFKEQ. CDR3 sequence reads: CASSQEVPSGEQYF. CDR3 bases: TGTGCCAGCAGCCAAGAAGTTCCCTCGGGGGAGCAGTACTTC.

V is TRBV10-3 and J is TRBJ1-2; 7 bases align to TRBD1. The CDR3 sequence is 13 residues long. J was trimmed by 2 bases and V by 11 bases; bases with no gene match: 8. The V gene's germline CDR1 is ENHRY and CDR2 SYGVKD. The CDR3 bases are TGTGCCGCCCACAGGGGCACGAACTATGGCTACACCTTC. It codes for CAAHRGTNYGYTF.

This chain connects TRBV7-2 to TRBJ2-3, with TRBD1 as a possible D gene (6 bases). Germline assignment: CDR1 SGHTA and CDR2 FQGNSA. V lost 2 bases and J 1 base, leaving 13 bases between the germline ends. The CDR3 loop spans 16 amino acids. The CDR3, as DNA: TGTGCCAGCAGCTTAACATTCGGACAGCGCACAGATACGCAGTATTTT. Its protein is CASSLTFGQRTDTQYF.

This sequence joins TRBV10-3 and TRBJ1-2; possibly TRBD1 for D (5 bases). Germline V CDR1 and CDR2: ENHRY, SYGVKD. Trimming took 8 bases from V and 3 from J, leaving 19 bases between them. The CDR3 totals 15 residues. CDR3 sequence: CAIPAGGNRDYGYTF. The CDR3 DNA reads as TGTGCCATCCCTGCGGGGGGAAATCGGGACTATGGCTACACCTTC.

The chain links TRBV9 to TRBJ2-7, with 14 bases matching TRBD2. The CDR3 is 17 residues long. V lost 4 bases and J lost 3; bases outside the gene matches: 9. Per germline, CDR1 SGDLS and CDR2 YYNGEE. CDR3 region: CASSPRTSGGSNYEQYF. The CDR3 DNA follows: TGTGCCAGCAGCCCCCGGACTAGCGGGGGGTCGAACTACGAGCAGTACTTC.

The chain uses TRBV25-1 and TRBJ2-2; TRBD2 is a possible D gene (6 bases). The CDR3 spans 13 residues. V was clipped by 5 bases and J by 6 bases, with 10 bases between them. The V gene's germline CDR1 is MGHDK and CDR2 SYGVNS. CDR3 DNA: TGTGCCAGCAGTCTCGGGACTCCCGGGGAGCTGTTTTTT. Residues: CASSLGTPGELFF.